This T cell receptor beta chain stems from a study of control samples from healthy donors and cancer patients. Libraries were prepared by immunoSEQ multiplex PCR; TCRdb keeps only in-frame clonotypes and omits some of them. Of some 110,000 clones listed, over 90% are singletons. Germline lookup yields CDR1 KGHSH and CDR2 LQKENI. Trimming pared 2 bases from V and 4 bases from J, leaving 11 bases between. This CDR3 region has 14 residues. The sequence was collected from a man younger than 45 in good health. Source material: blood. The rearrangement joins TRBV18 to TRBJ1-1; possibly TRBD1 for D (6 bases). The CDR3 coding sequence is TGTGCCAGCTCACCAGGGGTAGGGGGCACTGAAGCTTTCTTT. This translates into CASSPGVGGTEAFF.